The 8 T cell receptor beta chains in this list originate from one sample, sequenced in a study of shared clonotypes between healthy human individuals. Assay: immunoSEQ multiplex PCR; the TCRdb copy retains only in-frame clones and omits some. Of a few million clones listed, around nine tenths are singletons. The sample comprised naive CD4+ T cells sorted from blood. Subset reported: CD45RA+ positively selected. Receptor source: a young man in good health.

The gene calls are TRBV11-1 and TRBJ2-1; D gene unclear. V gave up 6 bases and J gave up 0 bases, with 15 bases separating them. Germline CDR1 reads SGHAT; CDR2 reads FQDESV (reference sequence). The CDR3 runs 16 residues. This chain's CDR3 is CASSSGVTVSYNEQFF. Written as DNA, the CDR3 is TGTGCCAGCAGTTCCGGCGTTACCGTCTCCTACAATGAGCAGTTCTTC.

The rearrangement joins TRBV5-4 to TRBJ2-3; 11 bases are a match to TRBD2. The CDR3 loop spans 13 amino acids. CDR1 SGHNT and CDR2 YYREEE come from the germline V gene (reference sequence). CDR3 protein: CAVSGGATDTQYF. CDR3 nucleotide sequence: TGTGCAGTTAGCGGGGGGGCCACAGATACGCAGTATTTT. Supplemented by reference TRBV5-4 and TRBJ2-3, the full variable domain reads ETGVTQSPTHLIKTRGQQVTLRCSSQSGHNTVSWYQQALGQGPQFIFQYYREEENGRGNFPPRFSGLQFPNYSSELNVNALELDDSALYLCAVSGGATDTQYFGPGTRLTVL.

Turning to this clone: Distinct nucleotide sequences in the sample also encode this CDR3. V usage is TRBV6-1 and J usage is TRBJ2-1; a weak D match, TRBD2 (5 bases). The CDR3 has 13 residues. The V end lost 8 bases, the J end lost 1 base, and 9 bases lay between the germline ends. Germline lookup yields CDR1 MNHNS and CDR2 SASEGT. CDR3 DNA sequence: TGTGCCAGCGGTCGGGGATCCTACAATGAGCAGTTCTTC. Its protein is CASGRGSYNEQFF.

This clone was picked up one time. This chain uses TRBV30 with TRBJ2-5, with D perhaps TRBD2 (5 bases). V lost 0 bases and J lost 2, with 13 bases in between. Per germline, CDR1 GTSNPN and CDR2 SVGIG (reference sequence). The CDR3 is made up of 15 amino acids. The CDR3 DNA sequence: TGTGCCTGGAGTGTACGGCTAGCACTACAAGAGACCCAGTACTTC. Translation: CAWSVRLALQETQYF. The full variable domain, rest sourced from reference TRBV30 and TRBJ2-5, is SQTIHQWPATLVQPVGSPLSLECTVEGTSNPNLYWYRQAAGRGLQLLFYSVGIGQISSEVPQNLSASRPQDRQFILSSKKLLLSDSGFYLCAWSVRLALQETQYFGPGTRLLVL.

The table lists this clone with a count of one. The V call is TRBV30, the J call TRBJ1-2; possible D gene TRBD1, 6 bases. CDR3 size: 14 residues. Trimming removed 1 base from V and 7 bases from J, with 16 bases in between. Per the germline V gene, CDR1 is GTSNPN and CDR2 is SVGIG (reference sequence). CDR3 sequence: CAWSGRRRGLGYTF. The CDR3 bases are TGTGCCTGGAGTGGGAGACGCAGGGGCCTTGGCTACACCTTC.

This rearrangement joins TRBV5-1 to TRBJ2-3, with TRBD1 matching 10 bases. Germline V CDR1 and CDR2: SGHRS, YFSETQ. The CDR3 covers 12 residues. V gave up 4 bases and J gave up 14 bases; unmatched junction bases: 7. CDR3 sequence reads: CASSPPGQGWYF. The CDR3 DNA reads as TGCGCCAGCAGCCCACCGGGACAGGGGTGGTATTTT. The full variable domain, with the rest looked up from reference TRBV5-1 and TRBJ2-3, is KAGVTQTPRYLIKTRGQQVTLSCSPISGHRSVSWYQQTPGQGLQFLFEYFSETQRNKGNFPGRFSGRQFSNSRSEMNVSTLELGDSALYLCASSPPGQGWYFGPGTRLTVL.

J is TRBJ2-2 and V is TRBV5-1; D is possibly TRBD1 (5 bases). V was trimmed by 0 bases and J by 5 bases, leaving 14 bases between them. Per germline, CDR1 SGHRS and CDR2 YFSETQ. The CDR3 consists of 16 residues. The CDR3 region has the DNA TGCGCCAGCAGCTTGGTCCAGACAGCTGGGACCGGGGAGCTGTTTTTT. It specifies CASSLVQTAGTGELFF.

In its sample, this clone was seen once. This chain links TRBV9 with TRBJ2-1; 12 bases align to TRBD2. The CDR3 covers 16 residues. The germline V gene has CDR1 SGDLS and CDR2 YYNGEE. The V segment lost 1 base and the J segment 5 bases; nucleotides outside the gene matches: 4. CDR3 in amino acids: CASSVSGLAGNNEQFF. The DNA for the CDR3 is TGTGCCAGCAGCGTATCCGGACTAGCGGGGAACAATGAGCAGTTCTTC.